This T cell receptor (beta chain) comes out of a study of blood T cell repertoires in COVID-19. Whole-study context: Sites in the United States, Italy and Spain provided acute and convalescent COVID-19 samples. PBMCs, B-cell-depleted T cells, or T cells provided the cDNA or gDNA that made up the material.

Profiling relied on immunoSEQ multiplex PCR, and the TCRdb table lists in-frame clones only, not all of them. The sample comprises some 280,000 clones, 86% of which are singletons, and around 3% rests with the top ten. The germline CDR1 and CDR2 sequences are SGHRS and YFSETQ. This CDR3 comprises 12 residues. The V gene lost 0 bases and the J gene lost 14 bases, with 14 bases spanning the gap. The sequence was obtained from a woman in her 30s with active or convalescent COVID-19. The sample consisted of peripheral blood. The chain has TRBV5-1 and TRBJ1-2; no definite D call. CDR3 protein: CASSLAEEEETF. The DNA of the CDR3 is TGCGCCAGCAGCTTGGCCGAAGAGGAGGAAACCTTC.